This is a list of T cell receptor beta chains from one sample in a study of OX40 agonist ivuxolimab in advanced cancers. Produced via immunoSEQ multiplex PCR; TCRdb's table is partial and in-frame only. The sample shows 49,000 or so clones, around 88% of them seen only once. The source was CD4+ or CD8+ T cells sorted from blood, collected in a trial of the OX40 agonist ivuxolimab. Every receptor here comes from an adult with an advanced solid tumor such as melanoma, head and neck, liver or kidney cancer. CDR3s include the opening cysteine and the closing phenylalanine or tryptophan. The order of the fields is D gene, V gene, J gene, clone size, CDR3 DNA, CDR3 protein. A D gene is named only where the DNA matches it firmly. Size is omitted from some rows. Given values are once, few, many or a class for expanded clones.

.	TRBV2	TRBJ2-6	once	TGTGGTAGCTCTGGGGCCAACGTCCTGACTTTC	CGSSGANVLTF
TRBD1	TRBV11-2	TRBJ2-7	.	TGTGCCAGCAGGGGACAGGGGACTTACGAGCAGTACTTC	CASRGQGTYEQYF
TRBD2	TRBV6-4	TRBJ2-1	.	TGTGCCAGCAGTGCGGCTAGCGGATACAATGAGCAGTTCTTC	CASSAASGYNEQFF
TRBD1	TRBV6-4	TRBJ1-6	.	TGTGCCAGCAGTGACGTGACAGGGCATGAATCACCCCTCCACTTT	CASSDVTGHESPLHF
TRBD1	TRBV6-1	TRBJ1-2	.	TGTGCCAGCTCTACAGGGGATAACTATGGCTACACCTTC	CASSTGDNYGYTF
TRBD2	TRBV2	TRBJ2-7	.	TGTGCCAGCAGTGAAAAGCGGGGATACTACGAGCAGTACTTC	CASSEKRGYYEQYF
.	TRBV5-1	TRBJ2-5	once	TGCGCCAGCAGCTTGATGGACCAAGAGACCCAGTACTTC	CASSLMDQETQYF
.	TRBV28	TRBJ1-1	.	TGTGCCAGCATGGGTGGCTTACTAGCTTTCTTT	CASMGGLLAFF
.	TRBV6-1	TRBJ2-7	few	TGTGCCAGCAGTGCTTCCCAGGGGCCGGCAAGCTCCTACGAGCAGTACTTC	CASSASQGPASSYEQYF
TRBD2	TRBV9	TRBJ2-1	.	TGTGCCAGCAGCCGTCGGGAGGGGGCCTACAATGAGCAGTTCTTC	CASSRREGAYNEQFF
.	TRBV19	TRBJ1-5	few	TGTGCCAGTAGTTTACGGGGCAATCAGCCCCAGCATTTT	CASSLRGNQPQHF
.	TRBV18	TRBJ2-2	few	TGTGCCAGCTCACCCGACTTCACCGGGGAGCTGTTTTTT	CASSPDFTGELFF
.	TRBV4-2	TRBJ2-7	once	TGTGCCAGCAGCTTGGGTCCGACAGGCTCCTACGAGCAGTACTTC	CASSLGPTGSYEQYF
.	TRBV10-2	TRBJ2-7	.	TGCGCCAGCTTCGACTCACTTTCCTACGAGCAGTACTTC	CASFDSLSYEQYF
.	TRBV27	TRBJ1-1	once	TGTGCCAGCAGTTTCTCTACCAGGGGAGAAGCTTTCTTT	CASSFSTRGEAFF
.	TRBV7-9	TRBJ1-1	.	TGTGCCAGCAGCGTCCTTACGGGGTTGCCTGAAGCTTTCTTT	CASSVLTGLPEAFF
.	TRBV7-7	TRBJ2-7	.	TGTGCTAGCAGCCCCTCCTCACAGGGGACTACGCAGCAGTACTTC	CASSPSSQGTTQQYF
TRBD1	TRBV11-3	TRBJ2-1	.	TGTGCCAGCAGCCCACCGTCGACAGGGGAAATCCACAATGAGCAGTTCTTC	CASSPPSTGEIHNEQFF
.	TRBV15	TRBJ2-2	medium-sized	TGTGCCACCAGCAGGCGGGACAGCGCGAACACCGGGGAGCTGTTTTTT	CATSRRDSANTGELFF
TRBD1	TRBV7-3	TRBJ2-7	medium-sized	TGTGCCAGCAGCCCCCATCAGGGGGCCTACGAGCAGTACTTC	CASSPHQGAYEQYF
.	TRBV18	TRBJ2-2	.	TGTGCCAGCTCACCATACCGGGACCAATTAACGAACACCGGGGAGCTGTTTTTT	CASSPYRDQLTNTGELFF
TRBD2	TRBV5-6	TRBJ2-1	.	TGTGCCAGCAGCTCCGGGACTAGCGGGACTCTCTACAATGAGCAGTTCTTC	CASSSGTSGTLYNEQFF
.	TRBV10-2	TRBJ2-5	.	TGCGCCAGCAGTGAGCCCTCGGGAAAGACCCAGTACTTC	CASSEPSGKTQYF
TRBD1	TRBV28	TRBJ1-2	.	TGTGCCAGCAGAATGACAGGGCCCTATGGCTACACCTTC	CASRMTGPYGYTF
TRBD1	TRBV19	TRBJ1-2	.	TGTGCCAGTAGTATAGGACGGGCCCGCCACAGGGGGAACTATGGCTACACCTTC	CASSIGRARHRGNYGYTF
TRBD2	TRBV5-1	TRBJ2-1	once	TGCGCCAGCAGCCGACCGGGAGGACTTGAGCAGTTCTTC	CASSRPGGLEQFF
TRBD1	TRBV9	TRBJ2-1	.	TGTGCCAGCAGCGTAGGGACCCCGGACAGGGTCTTTTCCAATGAGCAGTTCTTC	CASSVGTPDRVFSNEQFF
.	TRBV6-1	TRBJ2-7	.	TGTGCCAGCAGTGAAGGGGCAGGGTCATCCTACGAGCAGTACTTC	CASSEGAGSSYEQYF
TRBD2	TRBV7-3	TRBJ2-7	.	TGTGCCAGCAGCCCGACTAGCGGGAGGGAGGGCGAGCAGTACTTC	CASSPTSGREGEQYF
.	TRBV6-1	TRBJ1-4	.	TGTGCCAGCAGTGAAGCAAGCAGGGCTGAAAAACTGTTTTTT	CASSEASRAEKLFF
TRBD1	TRBV27	TRBJ1-5	.	TGTGCCAGCAGTGACAGGGGCGGCAATCAGCCCCAGCATTTT	CASSDRGGNQPQHF
TRBD1	TRBV5-6	TRBJ2-3	.	TGTGCCAGCAGCTTGGTGACAGGGCTCAGCACAGATACGCAGTATTTT	CASSLVTGLSTDTQYF
TRBD1	TRBV9	TRBJ1-5	.	TGTGCCAGCAGCGCTGACAGGGGGCGTCAGCCCCAGCATTTT	CASSADRGRQPQHF
.	TRBV19	TRBJ1-2	few	TGTGCCAGTAGTATGATGGCGTCCTATGGCTACACCTTC	CASSMMASYGYTF
TRBD1	TRBV5-1	TRBJ2-1	.	TGCGCCAGCAGCTTGCGGACAGGGCCCTCATCCTACAATGAGCAGTTCTTC	CASSLRTGPSSYNEQFF
.	TRBV27	TRBJ1-3	.	TGTGCCAGCAGTTTGGGGGCTGGAAACACCATATATTTT	CASSLGAGNTIYF